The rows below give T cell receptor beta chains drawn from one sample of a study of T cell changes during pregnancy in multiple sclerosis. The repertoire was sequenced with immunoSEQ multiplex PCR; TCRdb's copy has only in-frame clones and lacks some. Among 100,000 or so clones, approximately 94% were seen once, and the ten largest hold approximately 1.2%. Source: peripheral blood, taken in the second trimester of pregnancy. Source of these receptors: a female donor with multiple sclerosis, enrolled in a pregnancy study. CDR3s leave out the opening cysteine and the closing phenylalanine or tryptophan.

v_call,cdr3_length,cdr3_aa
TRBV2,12,ASRDRGGQETQY
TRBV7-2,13,ASSLWRPGYGEQF
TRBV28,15,ASSSEPGQRSGDTQY
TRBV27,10,ASTGLVGEQY
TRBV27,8,ASSLTGGG
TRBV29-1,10,SVGQKVETQY
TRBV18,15,ASSVKPGQGPTGELF
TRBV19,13,ASSIPDRGRTEAF
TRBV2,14,ASSEGSGSSYNEQF
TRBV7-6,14,ASSPQLQGFSYEQY
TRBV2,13,ASSETSRSGNTIY
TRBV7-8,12,ASSFREGNYGYT
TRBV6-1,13,ASRRSGALSYEQY
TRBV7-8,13,ASSPSDSRNQPQH
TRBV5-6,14,ASSPGTGGLGYGYT
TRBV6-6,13,ASSPGQLNTGELF
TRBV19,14,ASSLAGGGRTGELF
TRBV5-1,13,ASSLGNGANYGYT
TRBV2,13,ASSRQGTNTGELF
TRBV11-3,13,ASSLRQASHNEQF
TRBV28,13,ASSLGRWGRQPQH
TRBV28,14,ASSLRDRATNTEAF
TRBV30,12,AWSVLQGAGEQY
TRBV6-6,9,ASATGLHYT
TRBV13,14,ASSRYRGQSGNTIY
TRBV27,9,ASREQETQY
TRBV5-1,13,ASRDDRTSTDTQY
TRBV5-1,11,ASTGQGWETQY
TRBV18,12,ASSPYGENTEAF
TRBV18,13,ASSPPDYLLNEQF
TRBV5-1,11,ASSPGSGYGYT
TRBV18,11,AKAAGTGEKLF
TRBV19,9,AAATPGEQF
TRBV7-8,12,ASSAGQGNQPQH
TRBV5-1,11,ASSGGQSTEAF
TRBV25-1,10,ASSDVRGEQY
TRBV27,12,ASSRDSINTEAF
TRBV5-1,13,ASRRDTGGITEAF
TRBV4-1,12,ASSQTGGTGELF
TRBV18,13,ASSPRTAKNTEAF
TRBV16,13,ASSQTGTANTEAF
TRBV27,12,ASRDGQHTGELF
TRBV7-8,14,ASSPSGGRSSGELF
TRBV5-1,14,ASSTGGGPRTDTQY
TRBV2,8,ASSVNEQF
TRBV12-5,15,ASGLVGPGRWTIEAF
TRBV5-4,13,ASSLGRRDLETQY
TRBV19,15,ASSIRGAGLAGNEQF
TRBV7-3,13,ASSFSTGHWDEQF
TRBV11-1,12,ASSPRTGRNEQY
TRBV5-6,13,ASSLSSGGLSGYT